Listed below are T cell receptor beta chains from one sample, sequenced in a study of blood T cell repertoires in COVID-19. Only in-frame clones appear in the TCRdb table, and some are missing; sequencing was by immunoSEQ multiplex PCR. Of around 270,000 clones listed, more than 85% are singletons. The sequenced sample was peripheral blood. These receptors were obtained from a man aged 40-49 years with acute or convalescent COVID-19. The CDR3 runs from the conserved cysteine through the conserved F or W. Fields, in order: J gene, V gene, clone size, D gene, CDR3 protein, CDR3 DNA. A D gene is named only where the DNA matches it firmly. Only some rows state a clone size, as once, few, many or a class for expanded clones.

TRBJ2-7,TRBV6-1,NA,NA,CASSEGGGRHIPYEQYF,TGTGCCAGCAGTGAGGGGGGGGGCAGACATATCCCCTACGAGCAGTACTTC
TRBJ1-5,TRBV5-8,NA,NA,CASSLGGVGNQPQHF,TGTGCCAGCAGCTTAGGGGGGGTTGGAAATCAGCCCCAGCATTTT
TRBJ2-2,TRBV7-7,NA,TRBD1,CAIPRTGKSGELFF,TGTGCCATACCCAGGACAGGAAAATCCGGGGAGCTGTTTTTT
TRBJ2-7,TRBV5-8,once,NA,CASSLTDSPFFRYEQYF,TGTGCCAGCAGCTTGACTGACAGCCCATTTTTCAGGTACGAGCAGTACTTC
TRBJ2-7,TRBV2,NA,TRBD1,CASSESPTGAGLDEQYF,TGTGCCAGCAGTGAATCCCCCACAGGGGCCGGGTTGGACGAGCAGTACTTC
TRBJ2-4,TRBV19,NA,TRBD1,CASSKAQNTGGGAKNIQYF,TGTGCCAGTAGTAAAGCCCAAAACACAGGGGGCGGTGCCAAAAACATTCAGTACTTC
TRBJ2-7,TRBV4-1,NA,TRBD1,CASSHEGQGYEQYF,TGCGCCAGCAGCCACGAAGGACAGGGCTACGAGCAGTACTTC
TRBJ1-2,TRBV29-1,NA,NA,CSVERGYGYTF,TGCAGCGTTGAAAGGGGCTATGGCTACACCTTC
TRBJ2-2,TRBV27,NA,NA,CASSFSAGRGPGELFF,TGTGCCAGCAGTTTTTCGGCAGGGCGGGGTCCCGGGGAGCTGTTTTTT
TRBJ1-1,TRBV3-1/TRBV3-2,NA,TRBD1,CASSLTTGSRTEAFF,TGTGCCAGCAGCCTGACGACAGGGTCTAGGACTGAAGCTTTCTTT
TRBJ1-2,TRBV28,NA,NA,CASSLRRRGYTF,TGTGCCAGCAGTTTGAGAAGGAGAGGCTACACCTTC
TRBJ1-6,TRBV12-3/TRBV12-4,once,NA,CASSLEREAPLHF,TGTGCCAGCAGTTTAGAGCGAGAGGCACCCCTCCACTTT
TRBJ2-2,TRBV19,NA,NA,CASSILPRGTGELFF,TGTGCCAGTAGTATTCTACCAAGGGGGACCGGGGAGCTGTTTTTT
TRBJ1-5,TRBV15,NA,NA,CATSRAAGGRDSNQPQHF,TGTGCCACCAGCAGAGCGGCGGGGGGCAGGGATAGCAATCAGCCCCAGCATTTT
TRBJ2-3,TRBV5-1,NA,TRBD1,CASTPNPQGATQYF,TGCGCCAGCACTCCAAACCCCCAGGGGGCCACGCAGTATTTT
TRBJ1-4,TRBV5-1,NA,NA,CASSYTGQSNEKLFF,TGCGCCAGCAGTTATACTGGACAGTCTAATGAAAAACTGTTTTTT
TRBJ2-7,TRBV5-6,NA,NA,CASSLASDYEQYF,TGTGCCAGCAGCTTGGCCAGTGACTACGAGCAGTACTTC
TRBJ2-2,TRBV7-6,NA,NA,CASSPLRAAANTGELFF,TGTGCCAGCAGCCCCTTGAGGGCTGCCGCGAACACCGGGGAGCTGTTTTTT
TRBJ1-2,TRBV29-1,NA,TRBD1,CSVERTGYGIF,TGCAGCGTTGAAAGGACAGGGTACGGGATTTTC
TRBJ2-7,TRBV11-2,NA,TRBD1,CASSRTGYEQYF,TGTGCCAGCAGCCGGACAGGTTACGAGCAGTACTTC
TRBJ1-2,TRBV5-1,NA,TRBD1,CASSLLGQGYGYTF,TGCGCCAGCAGCCTCCTGGGACAGGGGTATGGCTACACCTTC
TRBJ1-6,TRBV5-1,NA,NA,CASSLGQNNSPLHF,TGCGCCAGCAGCTTGGGACAGAATAATTCACCCCTCCACTTT
TRBJ2-3,TRBV19,NA,NA,CASSIEAGTGDTQYF,TGTGCCAGTAGTATAGAGGCAGGGACTGGGGATACGCAGTATTTT
TRBJ1-1,TRBV18,NA,NA,CASSPGPAFEAFF,TGTGCCAGCTCACCGGGCCCGGCGTTTGAAGCTTTCTTT
TRBJ2-3,TRBV24-1,once,NA,CATSDSQTGPDTQYF,TGTGCCACCAGTGACTCCCAGACAGGTCCTGATACGCAGTATTTT
TRBJ2-2,TRBV5-1,NA,NA,CASSQRGSPGAGELFF,TGCGCCAGCAGCCAGAGGGGGAGTCCCGGTGCCGGGGAGCTGTTTTTT
TRBJ1-2,TRBV6-5,NA,TRBD1,CASPTGNYGYTF,TGTGCCAGCCCGACAGGGAACTATGGCTACACCTTC
TRBJ1-1,TRBV5-6,NA,NA,CASSLPGIETEAFF,TGTGCCAGCAGCTTGCCGGGGATCGAAACTGAAGCTTTCTTT
TRBJ2-3,TRBV19,NA,TRBD2,CASRRLAGGPKDTQYF,TGTGCCAGTAGGAGGCTAGCGGGGGGGCCTAAAGATACGCAGTATTTT
TRBJ1-3,TRBV28,NA,NA,CASTVAFSGNTIYF,TGTGCCAGCACAGTAGCGTTCTCTGGAAACACCATATATTTT
TRBJ1-5,TRBV7-8,NA,TRBD1,CASSSGTGVYSNQPQHF,TGTGCCAGCAGCTCCGGGACAGGGGTTTATAGCAATCAGCCCCAGCATTTT
TRBJ2-7,TRBV30,NA,NA,CAWSEMGAEQYF,TGTGCCTGGAGTGAGATGGGGGCCGAGCAGTACTTC